Presented here are 8 T cell receptor beta chains from one specimen sequenced in a study of identical twins. TCRdb passed the 5' RACE reads through MiXCR, listing each CDR3 protein once. The sample lists 140,000 to 150,000 distinct CDR3 sequences, around 3.6% occurring once. The sequenced sample consisted of memory T cells sorted from blood. Receptors originate from a man aged 18 to 30 in good health.

In this sample, this clonotype turned up many times. This sequence joins TRBV20-1 and TRBJ2-3, with unresolved D. The CDR3 runs to 13 residues. V lost 3 bases, J lost 2 bases, and 9 bases lay in between. The germline CDR1 and CDR2 sequences are DFQATT and SNEGSKA (reference sequence). CDR3 sequence: CSASNPLTDTQYF. The CDR3 DNA sequence: TGCAGTGCTAGCAACCCGCTCACAGATACGCAGTATTTT.

This clonotype was seen more than once but under ten times. The rearrangement joins TRBV6-2 or TRBV6-3 to TRBJ1-5, with D possibly being TRBD1 (5 bases). Trimming took 5 bases from V and 7 from J, leaving 15 bases between them. CDR1 MNHEY and CDR2 SVGEGT come from the germline V gene. The CDR3 totals 14 residues. Here the CDR3 reads CASSAVGPGQPQHF. CDR3 DNA sequence: TGTGCCAGCAGTGCAGTGGGGCCTGGGCAGCCCCAGCATTTT.

Ten or more counts support this clonotype. V usage is TRBV7-6 and J usage is TRBJ2-2; D is ambiguous. Trimming pared 6 bases from V and 1 base from J, leaving 12 bases between. Looked up from germline, CDR1 is SGHVS and CDR2 is FNYEAQ. This CDR3 has 15 amino acids. CDR3 in amino acids: CASSPTWQNTGELFF. For the CDR3, the DNA is TGTGCCAGCAGTCCAACCTGGCAGAACACCGGGGAGCTGTTTTTT. Variable domain in full (rest from reference TRBV7-6 and TRBJ2-2): GAGVSQSPRYKVTKRGQDVALRCDPISGHVSLYWYRQALGQGPEFLTYFNYEAQQDKSGLPNDRFSAERPEGSISTLTIQRTEQRDSAMYRCASSPTWQNTGELFFGEGSRLTVL.

This clonotype came up many times. V gene TRBV9 combines with J gene TRBJ1-1, with 7 bases lining up with TRBD1. After removal of 3 bases from V and 1 base from J, the junction contained 6 bases not matched to a gene. CDR3 length: 15 residues. CDR1 and CDR2 (germline): SGDLS, YYNGEE. In nucleotides, the CDR3 is TGTGCCAGCAGCGACGCACCAGGGGGGAACACTGAAGCTTTCTTT. Its translation is CASSDAPGGNTEAFF.

This clonotype was counted at least ten times. The chain employs TRBV12-3 or TRBV12-4 and TRBJ2-1; no reliable D call. CDR3 length: 11 amino acids. V was clipped by 5 bases and J by 9 bases, with 8 bases between them. The CDR3 sequence: CASSARVEQFF. The CDR3 region has the DNA TGTGCCAGCAGTGCACGGGTTGAGCAGTTCTTC.

This clonotype showed up many times. This chain links TRBV2 with TRBJ2-4; D is undetermined. The CDR3 length is 13 residues. V gave up 4 bases and J gave up 6 bases, with 10 bases separating them. The germline CDR1 and CDR2 sequences are SNHLY and FYNNEI. CDR3 amino acids: CASSAGGPNIQYF. CDR3 DNA sequence: TGTGCCAGCAGTGCTGGCGGCCCAAACATTCAGTACTTC.

This clonotype came up many times. V is TRBV5-6 and J is TRBJ1-3; a weak D match, TRBD1 (5 bases). The CDR3 runs 14 residues. V gave up 2 bases and J gave up 4 bases, with 10 bases separating them. Germline CDR1 and CDR2: SGHDT and YYEEEE. CDR3 sequence: CASSFAGTGNTIYF. The CDR3 region has the DNA TGTGCCAGCAGCTTTGCGGGGACGGGAAACACCATATATTTT.

This clonotype was counted at least ten times. The chain employs TRBV4-2 and TRBJ2-1, with 10 bases lining up with TRBD2. J lost 3 bases, V lost 2 bases, and 13 bases had no gene match. Germline V gene data show CDR1 as LGHNA and CDR2 as YNFKEQ. CDR3 length equals 19 residues. The CDR3 DNA sequence: TGTGCCAGCAGCCAAATTGGGGCTAGCGGGAGTGGAAGCTACAATGAGCAGTTCTTC. Translated, it gives CASSQIGASGSGSYNEQFF.